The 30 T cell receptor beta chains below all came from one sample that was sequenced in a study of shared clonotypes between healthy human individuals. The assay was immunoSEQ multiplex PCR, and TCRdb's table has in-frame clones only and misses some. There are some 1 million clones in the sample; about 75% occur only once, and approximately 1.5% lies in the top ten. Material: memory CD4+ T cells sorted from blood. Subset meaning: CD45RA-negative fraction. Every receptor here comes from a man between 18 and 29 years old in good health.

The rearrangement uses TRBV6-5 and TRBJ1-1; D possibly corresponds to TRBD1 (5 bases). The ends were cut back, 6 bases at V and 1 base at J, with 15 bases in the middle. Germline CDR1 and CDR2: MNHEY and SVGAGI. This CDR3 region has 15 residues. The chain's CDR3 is CASRPQGGTNTEAFF. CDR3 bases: TGTGCCAGCAGACCGCAAGGAGGGACGAACACTGAAGCTTTCTTT.

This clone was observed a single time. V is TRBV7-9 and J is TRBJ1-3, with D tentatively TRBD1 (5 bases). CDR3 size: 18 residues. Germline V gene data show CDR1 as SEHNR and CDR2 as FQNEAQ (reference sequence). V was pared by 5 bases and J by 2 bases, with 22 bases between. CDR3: CASSPGWERQEPGNTIYF. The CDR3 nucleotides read TGTGCCAGCAGCCCAGGGTGGGAGCGTCAGGAGCCTGGAAACACCATATATTTT.

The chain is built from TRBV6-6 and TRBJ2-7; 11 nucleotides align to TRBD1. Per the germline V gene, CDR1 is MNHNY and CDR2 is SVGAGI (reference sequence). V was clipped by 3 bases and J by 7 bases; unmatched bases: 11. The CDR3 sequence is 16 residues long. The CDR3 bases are TGTGCCAGCAGTTATTCTTCCGGACAGGGGGCACGGGAGCAGTACTTC. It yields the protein CASSYSSGQGAREQYF.

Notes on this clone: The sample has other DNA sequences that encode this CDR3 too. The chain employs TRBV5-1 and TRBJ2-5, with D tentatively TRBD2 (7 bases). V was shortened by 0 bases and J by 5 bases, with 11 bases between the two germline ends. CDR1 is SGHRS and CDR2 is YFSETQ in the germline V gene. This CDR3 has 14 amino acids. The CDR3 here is CASSLGGGAETQYF. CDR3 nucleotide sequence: TGCGCCAGCAGCTTGGGCGGGGGCGCGGAGACCCAGTACTTC.

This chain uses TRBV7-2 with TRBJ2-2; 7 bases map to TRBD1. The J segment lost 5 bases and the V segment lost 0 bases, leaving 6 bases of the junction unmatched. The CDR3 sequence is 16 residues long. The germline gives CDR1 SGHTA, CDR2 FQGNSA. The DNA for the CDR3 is TGTGCCAGCAGCTTAGCCGGGACAGCGAGGACCGGGGAGCTGTTTTTT. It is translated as CASSLAGTARTGELFF.

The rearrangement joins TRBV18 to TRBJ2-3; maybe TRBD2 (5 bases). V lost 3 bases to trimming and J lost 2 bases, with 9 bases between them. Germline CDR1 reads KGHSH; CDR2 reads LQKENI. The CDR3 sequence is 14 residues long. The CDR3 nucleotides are TGTGCCAGCTCACCGGACTTAAACACAGATACGCAGTATTTT. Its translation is CASSPDLNTDTQYF.

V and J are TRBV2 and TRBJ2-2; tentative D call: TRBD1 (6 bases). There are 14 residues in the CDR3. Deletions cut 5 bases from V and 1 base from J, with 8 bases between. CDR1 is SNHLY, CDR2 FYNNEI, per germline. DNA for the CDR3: TGTGCCAGCAGTCCGGGACAGAACACCGGGGAGCTGTTTTTT. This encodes CASSPGQNTGELFF.

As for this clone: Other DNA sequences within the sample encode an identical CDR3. CDR3 bases: TGCGCCAGCAGCTTGGGGGAGGGGAACACTGAAGCTTTCTTT. Amino acids: CASSLGEGNTEAFF. The rearrangement joins TRBV5-1 to TRBJ1-1; D unclear. The V and J ends lost 0 bases and 1 base respectively, with 7 bases between them. The CDR3 runs to 14 residues. Germline CDR1 and CDR2: SGHRS and YFSETQ. The variable domain in full, completed from reference TRBV5-1 and TRBJ1-1, reads KAGVTQTPRYLIKTRGQQVTLSCSPISGHRSVSWYQQTPGQGLQFLFEYFSETQRNKGNFPGRFSGRQFSNSRSEMNVSTLELGDSALYLCASSLGEGNTEAFFGQGTRLTVV.

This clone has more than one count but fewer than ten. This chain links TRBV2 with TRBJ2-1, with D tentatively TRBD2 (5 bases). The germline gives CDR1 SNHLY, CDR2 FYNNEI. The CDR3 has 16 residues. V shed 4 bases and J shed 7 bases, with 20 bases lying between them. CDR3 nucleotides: TGTGCCAGCAGTGCGGAGGCGCTGGCAGGTGGAAATGAGCAGTTCTTC. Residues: CASSAEALAGGNEQFF. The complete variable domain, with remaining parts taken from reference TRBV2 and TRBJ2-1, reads EPEVTQTPSHQVTQMGQEVILRCVPISNHLYFYWYRQILGQKVEFLVSFYNNEISEKSEIFDDQFSVERPDGSNFTLKIRSTKLEDSAMYFCASSAEALAGGNEQFFGPGTRLTVL.

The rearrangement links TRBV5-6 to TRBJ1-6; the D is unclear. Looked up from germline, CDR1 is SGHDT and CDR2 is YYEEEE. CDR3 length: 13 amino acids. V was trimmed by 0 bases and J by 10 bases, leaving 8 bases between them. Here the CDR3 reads CASSLGGSSPLHF. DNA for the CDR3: TGTGCCAGCAGCTTGGGCGGCAGCTCACCCCTCCACTTT.

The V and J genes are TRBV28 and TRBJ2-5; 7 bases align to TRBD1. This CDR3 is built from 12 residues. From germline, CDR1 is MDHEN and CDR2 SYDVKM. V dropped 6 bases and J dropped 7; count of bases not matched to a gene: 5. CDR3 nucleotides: TGTGCCAGCAGCCCACAGGGGCCGACCCAGTACTTC. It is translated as CASSPQGPTQYF. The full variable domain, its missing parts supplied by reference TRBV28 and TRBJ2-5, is DVKVTQSSRYLVKRTGEKVFLECVQDMDHENMFWYRQDPGLGLRLIYFSYDVKMKEKGDIPEGYSVSREKKERFSLILESASTNQTSMYLCASSPQGPTQYFGPGTRLLVL.

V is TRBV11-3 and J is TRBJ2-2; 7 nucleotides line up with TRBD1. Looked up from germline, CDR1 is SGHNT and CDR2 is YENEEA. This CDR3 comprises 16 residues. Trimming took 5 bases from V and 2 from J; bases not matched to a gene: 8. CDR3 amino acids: CASSPRTGRNTGELFF. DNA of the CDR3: TGTGCCAGCAGCCCACGGACAGGTCGCAACACCGGGGAGCTGTTTTTT.

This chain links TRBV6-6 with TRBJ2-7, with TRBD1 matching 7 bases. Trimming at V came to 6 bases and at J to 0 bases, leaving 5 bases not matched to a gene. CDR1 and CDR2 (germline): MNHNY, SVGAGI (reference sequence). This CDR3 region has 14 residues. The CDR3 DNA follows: TGTGCCAGCAGCAAGGGACAGTACTCCTACGAGCAGTACTTC. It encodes CASSKGQYSYEQYF.

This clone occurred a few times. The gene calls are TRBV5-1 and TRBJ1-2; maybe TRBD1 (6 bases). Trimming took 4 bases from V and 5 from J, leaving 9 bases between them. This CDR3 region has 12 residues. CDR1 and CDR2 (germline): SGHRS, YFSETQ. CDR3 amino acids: CASSRDIYGYTF. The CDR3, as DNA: TGCGCCAGCAGCAGGGACATTTATGGCTACACCTTC.

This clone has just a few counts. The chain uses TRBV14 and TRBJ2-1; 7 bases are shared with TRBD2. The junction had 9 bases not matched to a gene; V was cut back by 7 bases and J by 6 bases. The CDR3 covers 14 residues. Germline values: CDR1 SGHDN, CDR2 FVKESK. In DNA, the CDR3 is TGTGCCAGCACTACCGGGGGGAACTCCAATGAGCAGTTCTTC. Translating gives CASTTGGNSNEQFF.

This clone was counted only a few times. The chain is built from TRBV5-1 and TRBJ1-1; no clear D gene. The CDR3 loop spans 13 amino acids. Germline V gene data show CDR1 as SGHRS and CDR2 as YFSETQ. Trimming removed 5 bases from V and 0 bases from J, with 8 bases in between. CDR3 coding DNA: TGCGCCAGCAGTGGGATGATGAACACTGAAGCTTTCTTT. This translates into CASSGMMNTEAFF.

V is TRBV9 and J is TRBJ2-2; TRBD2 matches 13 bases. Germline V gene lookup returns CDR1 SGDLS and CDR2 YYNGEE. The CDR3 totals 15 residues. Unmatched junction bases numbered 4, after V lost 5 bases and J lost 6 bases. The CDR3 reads CASSPTSGRAGELFF. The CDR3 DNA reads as TGTGCCAGCAGTCCTACTAGCGGGAGGGCCGGGGAGCTGTTTTTT.

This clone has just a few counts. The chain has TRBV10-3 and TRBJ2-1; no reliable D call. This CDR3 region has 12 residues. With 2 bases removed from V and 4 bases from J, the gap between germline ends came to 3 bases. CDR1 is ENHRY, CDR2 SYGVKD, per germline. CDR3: CAISEEYNEQFF. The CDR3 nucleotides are TGTGCCATCAGTGAGGAGTACAATGAGCAGTTCTTC.

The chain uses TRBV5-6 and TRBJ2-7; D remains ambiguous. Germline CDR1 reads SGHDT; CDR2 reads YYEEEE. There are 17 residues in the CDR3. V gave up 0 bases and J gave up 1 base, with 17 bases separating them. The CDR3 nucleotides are TGTGCCAGCAGCTTGGTTTTGGTGGGCGCGATGTCCTACGAGCAGTACTTC. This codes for CASSLVLVGAMSYEQYF.

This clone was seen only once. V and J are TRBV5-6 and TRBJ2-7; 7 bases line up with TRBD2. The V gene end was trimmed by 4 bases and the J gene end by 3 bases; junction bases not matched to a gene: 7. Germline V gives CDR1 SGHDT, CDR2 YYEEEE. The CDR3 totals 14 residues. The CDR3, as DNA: TGTGCCAGCAGCGTGACTAGCTCCCGCTACGAGCAGTACTTC. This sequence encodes CASSVTSSRYEQYF.

The CDR3 DNA reads TGTGCCAGCAGCTTGGATTCAGGGGCTGGAAACACCATATATTTT. Amino acid sequence: CASSLDSGAGNTIYF. The chain links TRBV5-5 to TRBJ1-3; perhaps TRBD1 as D (6 bases). V was pared by 0 bases and J by 2 bases, with 9 bases between. The CDR3 has 15 amino acids. In germline, CDR1 is SGHKS, CDR2 YYEKEE (reference sequence).

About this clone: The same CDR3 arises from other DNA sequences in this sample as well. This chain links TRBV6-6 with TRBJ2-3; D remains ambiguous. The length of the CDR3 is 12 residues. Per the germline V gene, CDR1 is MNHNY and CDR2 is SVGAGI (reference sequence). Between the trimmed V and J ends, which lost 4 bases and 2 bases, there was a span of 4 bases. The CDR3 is CASSLSTDTQYF. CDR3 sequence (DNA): TGTGCCAGCAGTTTGTCCACAGATACGCAGTATTTT.

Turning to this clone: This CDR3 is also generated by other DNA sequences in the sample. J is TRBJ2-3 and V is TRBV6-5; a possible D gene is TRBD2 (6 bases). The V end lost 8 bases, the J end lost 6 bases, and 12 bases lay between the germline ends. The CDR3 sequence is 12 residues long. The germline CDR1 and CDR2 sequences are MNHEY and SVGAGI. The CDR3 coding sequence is TGTGCCAGCTCCTACCGGGGGGATACGCAGTATTTT. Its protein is CASSYRGDTQYF.

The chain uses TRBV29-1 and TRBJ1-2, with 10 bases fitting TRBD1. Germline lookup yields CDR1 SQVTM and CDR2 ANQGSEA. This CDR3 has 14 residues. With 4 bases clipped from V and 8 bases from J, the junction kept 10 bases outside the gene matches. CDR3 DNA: TGCAGCGTTGCTACCGGGACAGGGGTAGGGGGCTACACCTTC. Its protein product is CSVATGTGVGGYTF.

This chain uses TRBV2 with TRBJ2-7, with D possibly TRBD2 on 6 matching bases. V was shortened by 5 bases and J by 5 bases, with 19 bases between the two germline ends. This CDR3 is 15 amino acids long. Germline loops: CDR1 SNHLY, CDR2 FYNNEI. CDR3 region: CASSSGGGKNHEQYF. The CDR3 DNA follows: TGTGCCAGCAGTTCGGGTGGGGGGAAGAACCACGAGCAGTACTTC.

This CDR3 reads CASAINDGHGNTIYF. In DNA form, the CDR3 reads TGCGCCAGCGCCATAAACGACGGCCATGGAAACACCATATATTTT. V is TRBV10-2 and J is TRBJ1-3; D not certain. There are 15 residues in the CDR3. V lost 8 bases and J 3 bases, leaving 17 bases between the germline ends. Germline V gives CDR1 WSHSY, CDR2 SAAADI.

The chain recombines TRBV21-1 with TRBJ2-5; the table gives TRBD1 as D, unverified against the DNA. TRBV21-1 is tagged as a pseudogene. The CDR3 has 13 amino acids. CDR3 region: CASSRQEDETQYF. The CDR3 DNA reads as TGTGCCAGCAGCAGACAGGAAGATGAGACCCAGTACTTC.

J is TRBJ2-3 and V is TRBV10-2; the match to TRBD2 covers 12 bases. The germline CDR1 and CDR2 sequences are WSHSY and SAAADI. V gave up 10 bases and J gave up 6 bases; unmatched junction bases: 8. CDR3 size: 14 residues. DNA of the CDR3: TGCGCCACCCGGACTAGCGGGGAGGGGGATACGCAGTATTTT. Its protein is CATRTSGEGDTQYF.

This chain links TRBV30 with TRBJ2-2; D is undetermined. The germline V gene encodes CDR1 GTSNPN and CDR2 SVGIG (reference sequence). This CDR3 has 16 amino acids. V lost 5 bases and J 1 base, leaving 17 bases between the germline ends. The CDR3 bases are TGTGCCTGGGGCAAGAGAGGCAGCCTGAACACCGGGGAGCTGTTTTTT. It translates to CAWGKRGSLNTGELFF.

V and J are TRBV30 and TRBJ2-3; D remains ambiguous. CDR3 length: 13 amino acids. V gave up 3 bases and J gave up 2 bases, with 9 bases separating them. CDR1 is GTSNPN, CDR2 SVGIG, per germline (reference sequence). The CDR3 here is CAWSRGNTDTQYF. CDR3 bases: TGTGCCTGGAGCCGTGGGAACACAGATACGCAGTATTTT.